This is a list of T cell receptor beta chains from one sample in a study of beta chain features in type 1 diabetes. Some clones are missing from TCRdb's copy, which holds only in-frame ones; the method was immunoSEQ multiplex PCR. The data show 65,000 to 100,000 clones, roughly a third seen once. Input material: stem cell memory CD4+ T cells from blood. Receptors were obtained from a woman in her late teens or twenties in good health. Each CDR3 is given with its conserved first and last residue. Each record gives: J gene, V gene, clone size, D gene, CDR3 DNA, CDR3 protein. A D gene is named only where the DNA matches it firmly. The size entry is marked missing in some rows and otherwise reads once, few, many or a size class.

>TRBJ1-2|TRBV4-3|once|TRBD1
TGCGCCAGCAGCCAGGACAGGGACCCTAACTATGGCTACACCTTC
CASSQDRDPNYGYTF
>TRBJ1-2|TRBV10-3|-|TRBD1
TGTGCCATCAGTGAGAGTAATCCAGGGGGGAACTATGGCTACACCTTC
CAISESNPGGNYGYTF
>TRBJ2-4|TRBV7-8|-|TRBD2
TGTGCCAGCAGCTCAACTAGCGGGGGGTTAGCCAAAAACATTCAGTACTTC
CASSSTSGGLAKNIQYF
>TRBJ2-5|TRBV9|few|-
TGTGCCAGCAGCGTGGGCTGGACATCGGGAGAGACCCAGTACTTC
CASSVGWTSGETQYF
>TRBJ1-2|TRBV5-4|few|TRBD1
TGTGCCAGCAGCCGGTCGGACAGGGAGTATGGCTACACCTTC
CASSRSDREYGYTF
>TRBJ1-1|TRBV5-4|-|TRBD1
TGTGCCAGCAGCTTGGGGGGGACAGGGGTTTGGACTGAAGCTTTCTTT
CASSLGGTGVWTEAFF
>TRBJ2-1|TRBV4-3|few|TRBD1
TGCGCCAGCAGCCGATTCTTCGTGGGACAGGGAGGCAATGAGCAGTTCTTC
CASSRFFVGQGGNEQFF
>TRBJ2-1|TRBV7-8|few|TRBD2
TGTGCCAGCAGTACAAAGCGGGAGGTCTACAATGAGCAGTTCTTC
CASSTKREVYNEQFF
>TRBJ2-3|TRBV4-1|once|TRBD1
TGCGCCAGCAGCCGAGGACAGGGATTCGGCACAGATACGCAGTATTTT
CASSRGQGFGTDTQYF
>TRBJ2-5|TRBV5-1|few|TRBD2
TGCGCCAGCAGCTTTGGAGCGGGAGCCCGGGAGACCCAGTACTTC
CASSFGAGARETQYF
>TRBJ2-7|TRBV30|few|-
TGTGCCTGGAGTCTTCGGGTCTACGAGCAGTACTTC
CAWSLRVYEQYF
>TRBJ2-3|TRBV7-9|-|-
TGTGCCAGCAGCGTAGGCAGGATTAGCACAGATACGCAGTATTTT
CASSVGRISTDTQYF
>TRBJ1-1|TRBV25-1|-|-
TGTGCCAGCAGTGACGGCAGGGGCCGCCCTGAAGCTTTCTTT
CASSDGRGRPEAFF
>TRBJ2-7|TRBV29-1|few|-
TGCAGCGTTGAGGACAGAGCCTACGAGCAGTACTTC
CSVEDRAYEQYF
>TRBJ1-4|TRBV6-6|-|TRBD1
TGTGCCAGCAGGCCTTCGACAGGGGGCTTAGAAAAACTGTTTTTT
CASRPSTGGLEKLFF
>TRBJ1-5|TRBV5-1|-|TRBD1
TGCGCCAGCAGCTTGGGGGGGACAGGGAACAATCAGCCCCAGCATTTT
CASSLGGTGNNQPQHF
>TRBJ1-1|TRBV30|-|-
TGTGCCTGGAGTGTTAGCCGGAACACTGAAGCTTTCTTT
CAWSVSRNTEAFF
>TRBJ2-1|TRBV7-2|few|-
TGTGCCAGCAGCTTACAGGGGAATGAGCAGTTCTTC
CASSLQGNEQFF
>TRBJ2-5|TRBV11-1|few|-
TGTGCCAGCAGGGAAAGGGGGAGAGAGACCCAGTACTTC
CASRERGRETQYF
>TRBJ2-7|TRBV7-2|few|TRBD2
TGTGCCAGCCACCAGAGCGGGGGCGGGCACGAGCAGTACTTC
CASHQSGGGHEQYF
>TRBJ1-3|TRBV18|few|-
TGTGCCAGCTCACTAGACATTCTCTCTGGAAACACCATATATTTT
CASSLDILSGNTIYF
>TRBJ2-5|TRBV19|once|-
TGTGCCAGTAGTCTCCCTGGAGCCTTCCAAGAGACCCAGTACTTC
CASSLPGAFQETQYF
>TRBJ1-1|TRBV7-9|few|-
TGTGCCAGCAGCTTAGATGGCGGAGGAACTGAAGCTTTCTTT
CASSLDGGGTEAFF
>TRBJ1-2|TRBV6-5|-|-
TGTGCCAGCAGGACCCCGGGATCTAACTATGGCTACACCTTC
CASRTPGSNYGYTF